This is a list of T cell receptor beta chains from one sample in a study of CD4 and CD8 cells across lung adenocarcinoma regions. TCRdb reprocessed the PCR reads via MiXCR and lists one record per CDR3 protein. Of about 14,000 distinct CDR3 sequences listed, approximately 44% are singletons. The sequenced material came from CD4+ T cells from the center of a lung tumor. Source of these receptors: a male donor with lung adenocarcinoma. The CD4 and CD8 labels of this study may be unreliable. The conserved cysteine and the conserved F or W are not part of the CDR3 here.

J gene: TRBJ2-7
V gene: TRBV6-1
CDR3 protein: ASKEAGAYEQY

J gene: TRBJ2-5
V gene: TRBV4-2
CDR3 protein: ASSQGLAGGGVETQY

J gene: TRBJ2-5
V gene: TRBV6-1
CDR3 protein: ASSEMARGQNTQY

J gene: TRBJ2-5
V gene: TRBV5-1
CDR3 protein: ASSLSVGREETQY

J gene: TRBJ2-7
V gene: TRBV5-1
CDR3 protein: ASSSRQASYEQY

J gene: TRBJ1-5
V gene: TRBV6-5
CDR3 protein: ASSYHRGPDQPQH

J gene: TRBJ2-5
V gene: TRBV6-2/TRBV6-3
CDR3 protein: ASSRGWEQY

J gene: TRBJ2-1
V gene: TRBV10-1
CDR3 protein: ASSEEPYNEQF

J gene: -
V gene: TRBV25-1
CDR3 protein: ASSPGTSIFAYEQY

J gene: -
V gene: TRBV6-5
CDR3 protein: ASTWQQGFHEQY

J gene: TRBJ1-2
V gene: TRBV6-5
CDR3 protein: ASSYRDRGYGYT

J gene: TRBJ2-2
V gene: TRBV28
CDR3 protein: ASSLPATGELF

J gene: TRBJ2-1
V gene: TRBV27
CDR3 protein: ASSLTGQAWEQF

J gene: TRBJ2-1
V gene: TRBV6-1
CDR3 protein: AGRGRGAYNDQF

J gene: TRBJ2-5
V gene: TRBV6-4
CDR3 protein: ARGDGGGDEETQY

J gene: TRBJ2-1
V gene: TRBV14
CDR3 protein: ASSQDLGGLNEQF

J gene: TRBJ1-4
V gene: TRBV27
CDR3 protein: ASSFWRTGTGGLKLF

J gene: TRBJ2-5
V gene: TRBV12-3/TRBV12-4
CDR3 protein: ASRQGQGKTQY

J gene: TRBJ2-1
V gene: TRBV6-1
CDR3 protein: ASSELSSGAYVLS

J gene: TRBJ2-3
V gene: TRBV6-5
CDR3 protein: ASSYFGTSGEDTQY

J gene: -
V gene: TRBV6-1
CDR3 protein: VSSLGTGALF

J gene: TRBJ2-7
V gene: TRBV10-2
CDR3 protein: ASTPVGNAYEQY

J gene: TRBJ2-1
V gene: TRBV5-1
CDR3 protein: ASSLASGRYNEQF

J gene: TRBJ1-4
V gene: TRBV6-5
CDR3 protein: ASSYLGALYEKLF

J gene: TRBJ2-1
V gene: TRBV28
CDR3 protein: AHTGVRGAARNEQF

J gene: TRBJ2-1
V gene: TRBV6-1
CDR3 protein: ASRPTGGSYNEQF

J gene: TRBJ2-2
V gene: TRBV10-1
CDR3 protein: ASSRLAGGELF

J gene: TRBJ2-1
V gene: TRBV6-1
CDR3 protein: ASSENGGEQF

J gene: TRBJ2-1
V gene: TRBV7-7
CDR3 protein: ASSLGTSGYNEQF

J gene: TRBJ2-5
V gene: TRBV6-5
CDR3 protein: ASSYSRMAGGKTQY

J gene: TRBJ1-3
V gene: TRBV7-2
CDR3 protein: ASSRDRGSGNTIY

J gene: TRBJ2-3
V gene: TRBV6-5
CDR3 protein: ASSYSGRSTDTQY

J gene: TRBJ2-1
V gene: TRBV6-1
CDR3 protein: ASSEIRIDEQF

J gene: TRBJ2-1
V gene: TRBV27
CDR3 protein: ASSLAGNEQF

J gene: TRBJ2-7
V gene: TRBV27
CDR3 protein: ASHSTAGGVHLGEQY

J gene: -
V gene: TRBV6-1
CDR3 protein: ASIRGYREQY

J gene: TRBJ2-1
V gene: TRBV10-2
CDR3 protein: ASTEDRTYTEQF

J gene: -
V gene: TRBV10-2
CDR3 protein: AGGMPGSYEQY

J gene: TRBJ2-3
V gene: TRBV24-1
CDR3 protein: ATGESTDTQY

J gene: TRBJ2-2
V gene: TRBV11-3
CDR3 protein: ASSPIRVGTPASTEELY

J gene: -
V gene: TRBV4-1
CDR3 protein: ASSPDPRSGSPGAQY

J gene: TRBJ2-1
V gene: TRBV11-2
CDR3 protein: ASRGDQAVGADEQF

J gene: TRBJ2-1
V gene: TRBV12-3/TRBV12-4
CDR3 protein: ASTVGSYNEQF

J gene: TRBJ2-3
V gene: TRBV12-3/TRBV12-4
CDR3 protein: ASSDGGFEDTQY

J gene: TRBJ2-7
V gene: TRBV6-5
CDR3 protein: ASSYSGGSSYEQY

J gene: -
V gene: TRBV10-1
CDR3 protein: ASSEGGEGGEQY

J gene: TRBJ2-3
V gene: TRBV4-1
CDR3 protein: ASTLGTGYSDTQY

J gene: TRBJ1-6
V gene: TRBV6-5
CDR3 protein: ASSLDTSNQPLH

J gene: TRBJ2-4
V gene: TRBV25-1
CDR3 protein: ACSVLPLWAKNIQY

J gene: TRBJ2-5
V gene: TRBV20-1
CDR3 protein: SAYQETQY

J gene: TRBJ2-7
V gene: TRBV4-1
CDR3 protein: TSSQPRAGSPSYEQY

J gene: TRBJ2-3
V gene: TRBV6-5
CDR3 protein: ASSIRDSLVDTQY

J gene: -
V gene: TRBV11-2
CDR3 protein: ASSRNRDSVEQY

J gene: TRBJ2-3
V gene: TRBV6-1
CDR3 protein: ASGIRDSSTDTQY

J gene: TRBJ2-6
V gene: TRBV7-8
CDR3 protein: ASSLVGLDLSGANVLT

J gene: -
V gene: TRBV28
CDR3 protein: ASSSPTGDHEQY

J gene: TRBJ2-2
V gene: TRBV6-1
CDR3 protein: ASSRGYLNTGELF

J gene: -
V gene: TRBV6-5
CDR3 protein: ASSYRAKNIQY

J gene: TRBJ2-5
V gene: TRBV6-1
CDR3 protein: ASSEGVASGQETQY

J gene: TRBJ1-5
V gene: TRBV30
CDR3 protein: AWSVGGALFNQPQH